This TCR beta chain was captured by sequencing in a study of blood T cell repertoires in COVID-19 (dated by TCRdb to the early 2020s). For context, the study as a whole: Collaborator samples came from the United States, Italy and Spain and covered acute and convalescent phases of COVID-19. A de-identified subject ID, COVID-19 status, age in years and sex were almost always included in the sample metadata. The prospective study material was composed of cDNA or gDNA derived from T cells, B-cell-depleted T cells, or PBMCs. Where HLA class I and class II types were available, the types were taken from metadata supplied by the sample provider, not from assay-based typing. The dataset comprised deeply sampled blood TCRbeta repertoires from subjects exposed to, actively infected with, or recovered from COVID-19. The repertoires were released in a freely available public database meant as a resource for research on the immune response to SARS-CoV-2. The samples were drawn from two sources: the first 160 participants of the ongoing ImmuneRACE study, and 1,000 to 1,500 subjects contributed by 6 global collaborators.

The germline V gene gives CDR1 as SGHTA and CDR2 as FQGNSA. Trimming at the junction amounts to 0 bases on V and 9 bases on J, and the germline ends lie 12 bases apart. The CDR3 measures 14 amino acids from cysteine to phenylalanine. CDR3 DNA only is kept here, 42 bases in frame from base 1. This clone was seen a handful of times. Its target antigen remains unknown. Qualities for individual bases were not recorded, and no much larger clone is one base off. TCRbeta CDR3 regions were amplified from genomic DNA using the immunoSEQ Assay, a bias-controlled multiplex PCR. The paper's processing steps were these. The number of nucleated cells in each sample was estimated from the amplification of reference gene primers within the assay. Sequence reads were collapsed and filtered to measure the absolute abundance of every unique TCRbeta CDR3 rearrangement. For each sample, productive Simpson clonality was calculated as the square root of Simpson's diversity index over productive rearrangements. As stored in TCRdb, this immuneACCESS dataset retains in-frame rearrangements with V and J assigned. A fraction of the clones does not appear; measured against another copy, unresolved V genes explain less than half of the discrepancy, and the remainder lacks a known reason. V, J and clone size are those of that table, while D and trimming were read from the DNA. This sample holds 100,000 to 150,000 clones; roughly four fifths were observed only once. The top ten clonotypes cover approximately 18% of the sample.

The study at large found these results: The amount of clinical and demographic metadata varied by source and participant and was provided uncurated.

One collaborating source in Seattle enrolled patients during active infection and followed them longitudinally through the course of disease. Collaborating institutions collected whole blood in K2EDTA tubes following their own protocols. For TCRbeta analysis, collaborator samples were shipped as frozen whole blood, as isolated PBMCs, or as DNA extracted from either sample type. The chain is made from TRBV7-2 and TRBJ2-1; too little of a D gene remains to name it. The sequence was obtained from a young man with COVID-19, enrolled during active disease. The sequenced material came from peripheral blood. The nucleotide sequence reads TGTGCCAGCAGCTTAGCGTCGGTAGTTCCTGAGCAGTTCTTC. It codes for CASSLASVVPEQFF.